These 22 T cell receptor beta chains were all obtained from the same sample, sequenced in a study of shared clonotypes between healthy human individuals (dated by TCRdb to 2020 to 2021). Library method: the immunoSEQ multiplex PCR assay. Drawn from immuneACCESS, this table holds only the in-frame rearrangements with V and J called that TCRdb kept. Clones are partly lost; checked studies trace under half to an unresolved V gene and leave the rest unexplained. This sample has 2 million to 3 million clones in its table, and 93% of those were observed once. 0.35% to 0.45% of the sample is held by the ten biggest clonotypes. The sample comprised naive CD4+ T cells from PBMCs. The meaning of the sample's cell subset or site label: CD45RA+ positively selected. These receptors originate from a man younger than 35 in good health. Some clones in this sample may be carry-over from other donors' samples.

The chain carries TRBV10-3 and TRBJ2-2, with TRBD2 identical over 12 bases. V trimming: 7 bases; J trimming: 0 bases; junction bases outside the gene matches: 6. The germline CDR1 and CDR2 sequences are ENHRY and SYGVKD. The length of the CDR3 is 17 residues. Written as DNA, the CDR3 is TGTGCCATCAATTCGGGACTAGCGGGCCCGAACACCGGGGAGCTGTTTTTT. This gives the protein CAINSGLAGPNTGELFF.

The chain employs TRBV28 and TRBJ1-1; no clear D. V lost 6 bases to trimming and J lost 4 bases, with 9 bases between them. CDR3 length equals 12 residues. In germline, CDR1 is MDHEN, CDR2 SYDVKM. The CDR3 reads CASRPPGTEAFF. In nucleotides, the CDR3 is TGTGCCAGCAGACCTCCCGGCACTGAAGCTTTCTTT.

The chain couples TRBV28 to TRBJ2-7; perhaps TRBD1 as D (6 bases). The germline V gene has CDR1 MDHEN and CDR2 SYDVKM. The CDR3 extends over 13 amino acids. V lost 7 bases and J lost 6, with 16 bases in between. The CDR3 DNA sequence: TGTGCCAGCACCTCATTTTTAGGGGGCGAGCAGTACTTC. Its translation: CASTSFLGGEQYF.

This chain connects TRBV12-5 to TRBJ1-4; D remains unclear. V dropped 0 bases and J dropped 8 bases, with 13 bases sitting between them. The germline V gene encodes CDR1 LGHNT and CDR2 FRNRAP. This CDR3 has 15 amino acids. The CDR3 DNA sequence: TGTGCTAGTGGTTTGGTAGCGGGGTGGGAGGAAAAACTGTTTTTT. It specifies CASGLVAGWEEKLFF.

This chain uses TRBV6-1 with TRBJ1-1; TRBD1 might be the D (5 bases). The CDR3 has 14 amino acids. Germline CDR1 MNHNS, CDR2 SASEGT. Trimming left V 5 bases short and J 4 bases short, with 14 bases between. The CDR3 here is CASSRQTSSTEAFF. CDR3 sequence (DNA): TGTGCCAGCAGTCGACAGACATCGAGCACTGAAGCTTTCTTT.

The V call is TRBV7-9, the J call TRBJ2-7; 10 bases are shared with TRBD1. The length of the CDR3 is 14 residues. Germline V gives CDR1 SEHNR, CDR2 FQNEAQ (reference sequence). J lost 7 bases, V lost 4 bases, and 7 bases had no gene match. This CDR3 reads CASSSTGGAGEQYF. CDR3 nucleotides: TGTGCCAGCAGCTCGACAGGGGGCGCGGGGGAGCAGTACTTC.

This chain links TRBV28 with TRBJ2-7, with D hard to call. The CDR3 loop spans 12 amino acids. CDR1 and CDR2 from the germline V gene are MDHEN and SYDVKM. Trimming pared 6 bases from V and 7 bases from J, leaving 13 bases between. The CDR3: CASSPRRSEQYF. The CDR3 DNA reads TGTGCCAGCAGCCCCCGACGAAGTGAGCAGTACTTC.

This clone is a singleton in its sample. The chain is built from TRBV4-3 and TRBJ1-6; D unclear. This CDR3 has 16 residues. From germline, CDR1 is LGHNA and CDR2 YSLEER. V dropped 4 bases and J dropped 9 bases, with 19 bases sitting between them. The CDR3 loop reads CASSPLPDGETSPLHF. Here the CDR3 DNA reads TGCGCCAGCAGCCCGTTACCCGACGGGGAAACTTCACCCCTCCACTTT.

For this clone: The same CDR3 is also encoded by other DNA sequences in this sample. The genes are TRBV29-1 and TRBJ2-3, with 8 bases aligning to TRBD1. This CDR3 is 13 amino acids long. Germline lookup yields CDR1 SQVTM and CDR2 ANQGSEA. V shed 6 bases, J shed 3 bases, and the junction held 5 bases outside the gene matches. CDR3 protein: CSVGTGGTDTQYF. CDR3 coding DNA: TGCAGCGTGGGCACAGGGGGTACAGATACGCAGTATTTT.

The J gene is TRBJ1-2, the V gene TRBV12-5; 8 bases are shared with TRBD1. The CDR3 contains 18 residues. Germline V gives CDR1 LGHNT, CDR2 FRNRAP. Germline trimming cut 0 bases from V and 3 bases from J; bases unmatched to any gene: 12. The CDR3 reads CASGLVIPTGVNDYGYTF. In DNA form, the CDR3 reads TGTGCTAGTGGTTTGGTCATTCCGACAGGGGTTAACGACTATGGCTACACCTTC.

The chain recombines TRBV18 with TRBJ2-3; 7 bases agree with TRBD2. Germline V gene lookup returns CDR1 KGHSH and CDR2 LQKENI. The ends lost 3 bases at V and 1 base at J; junction bases unmatched: 1. The CDR3 covers 14 residues. The CDR3 DNA reads as TGTGCCAGCTCACCGGCGGGGGGCACAGATACGCAGTATTTT. Its protein is CASSPAGGTDTQYF.

In nucleotides, the CDR3 is TGTGCCAGCTTCGTCCGGGACCAGAGGGTCAATGAGCAGTTCTTC. Translated, it gives CASFVRDQRVNEQFF. This sequence joins TRBV6-6 and TRBJ2-1; D tentatively reads TRBD1 or TRBD2 (5 bases each). This CDR3 contains 15 residues. V was trimmed by 8 bases and J by 6 bases, leaving 20 bases between them. In germline, CDR1 is MNHNY, CDR2 SVGAGI (reference sequence).

Written as DNA, the CDR3 is TGCAGCGTAGAAACGGGGGGGTACCAAGAGACCCAGTACTTC. It specifies CSVETGGYQETQYF. The chain has TRBV29-1 and TRBJ2-5; 8 nucleotides agree with TRBD2. This CDR3 comprises 14 residues. The germline V gene encodes CDR1 SQVTM and CDR2 ANQGSEA. The J segment lost 0 bases and the V segment lost 6 bases, leaving 6 bases of the junction unmatched.

The gene calls are TRBV21-1 and TRBJ2-1; no DNA check was done on the table's D call, TRBD1. TRBV21-1 is labeled a pseudogene. There are 14 residues in the CDR3. As DNA, the CDR3 is TGTGCCAGCACGACAGGGGCCCTGTACAATGAGCAGTTCTTC. Amino acids: CASTTGALYNEQFF.

The genes are TRBV28 and TRBJ2-7, with D maybe TRBD1 (6 bases). CDR1 MDHEN and CDR2 SYDVKM come from the germline V gene. V lost 4 bases and J lost 8, with 15 bases in between. The CDR3 extends over 13 amino acids. CDR3 in DNA: TGTGCCAGCAGTTATAACAGGGATGGCAAGCAGTACTTC. Translated, it gives CASSYNRDGKQYF.

In the case of this clone: The sample holds other DNA sequences that translate to the same CDR3. The rearrangement uses TRBV28 and TRBJ1-5, with D possibly TRBD1 on 5 matching bases. The CDR3 totals 13 residues. Germline V lookup: CDR1 MDHEN, CDR2 SYDVKM. V gave up 3 bases and J gave up 6 bases, with 9 bases separating them. Here the CDR3 DNA reads TGTGCCAGCAGTTTGCCAGGGCGTCAGCCCCAGCATTTT. As protein: CASSLPGRQPQHF.

The chain carries TRBV6-1 and TRBJ2-3; D might be TRBD1 or TRBD2, each matching 5 bases. Germline V CDR1 and CDR2: MNHNS, SASEGT. V was pared by 7 bases and J by 1 base, with 12 bases between. CDR3 length equals 14 residues. CDR3 amino acids: CASKPWDGTDTQYF. In DNA, the CDR3 is TGTGCCAGCAAGCCTTGGGACGGCACAGATACGCAGTATTTT.

The rearrangement links TRBV25-1 to TRBJ2-1, with 10 bases aligning to TRBD2. The CDR3 totals 15 residues. With 3 bases clipped from V and 8 bases from J, the junction kept 7 bases outside the gene matches. The germline V gene encodes CDR1 MGHDK and CDR2 SYGVNS. This chain's CDR3 is CASSDLRLAGDEQFF. CDR3 DNA: TGTGCCAGCAGTGACCTCCGGCTAGCGGGGGATGAGCAGTTCTTC.

This chain connects TRBV4-3 to TRBJ1-1; possible D gene TRBD1, 5 bases. This CDR3 has 15 amino acids. V was clipped by 1 base and J by 4 bases, with 13 bases between them. The germline gives CDR1 LGHNA, CDR2 YSLEER. The CDR3 region is CASSQGGGRFTEAFF. The CDR3 DNA is TGCGCCAGCAGCCAAGGTGGGGGACGATTCACTGAAGCTTTCTTT.

The V gene is TRBV19, the J gene TRBJ1-5; the D gene is possibly TRBD1 (6 bases). CDR3 length: 17 residues. Germline loops: CDR1 LNHDA, CDR2 SQIVND (reference sequence). Trimming removed 1 base from V and 0 bases from J, with 13 bases in between. CDR3 nucleotide sequence: TGTGCCAGTAGTATAGGTCTCACAGGGTCTAGCAATCAGCCCCAGCATTTT. Translated, it gives CASSIGLTGSSNQPQHF.

The chain combines TRBV4-2 with TRBJ1-3; tentatively, D is TRBD1 (5 bases). V lost 4 bases to trimming and J lost 1 base, with 8 bases between them. CDR1 and CDR2 from the germline V gene are LGHNA and YNFKEQ. The CDR3 spans 14 residues. CDR3 bases: TGTGCCAGCAGCCCGGGGGGTTCTGGAAACACCATATATTTT. Translation: CASSPGGSGNTIYF.

CDR3 sequence reads: CASSALTGAYNEKLFF. DNA of the CDR3: TGTGCCAGCAGTGCACTGACCGGGGCCTATAATGAAAAACTGTTTTTT. The chain is built from TRBV2 and TRBJ1-4; D is possibly TRBD1 (5 bases). V lost 4 bases and J 4 bases, leaving 16 bases between the germline ends. This CDR3 is built from 16 residues. Per the germline V gene, CDR1 is SNHLY and CDR2 is FYNNEI.